The TCR beta chain under discussion was sequenced for a study of T cells in Graves' hyperthyroidism and ophthalmopathy. Study-wide points: Researchers found most expanded thyroid clonotypes above 0.001 in blood as well. A model built on 13 V-J features separated ophthalmopathy from stable hyperthyroidism.

What was amplified from RNA transcripts were TCR beta CDR3 regions. First-round RT-PCR with HTBI primers amplified the TCR CDR3 region. TCRdb re-derived calls from the multiplex PCR reads in MiXCR, one entry per CDR3 protein. Of about 640,000 distinct CDR3 sequences listed, less than 25% are singletons. CDR3 length equals 16 residues. Germline V gene data show CDR1 as SGHDN and CDR2 as FVKESK. Trimming removed 8 bases from V and 0 bases from J; junction bases left unmatched: 7. With respect to this clonotype: As yet, its antigen is unknown.

Sequencing was done on a sample of blood. The clonotype originates from a man aged 25 to 40 with Graves' ophthalmopathy. This chain links TRBV14 with TRBJ1-1; 12 bases align to TRBD1. This chain's CDR3 is CASAGGTGGLNTEAFF. The CDR3 DNA reads TGTGCCAGCGCTGGTGGGACAGGGGGCCTGAACACTGAAGCTTTCTTT.